This TCR beta chain derives from a study of somatic mutations in cytotoxic T cells in rheumatoid arthritis. The CDR3 is made up of 15 amino acids. CDR1 is SGHRS, CDR2 YFSETQ, per germline. V lost 4 bases to trimming and J lost 4 bases, with 18 bases between them. Sequencing used immunoSEQ multiplex PCR; TCRdb keeps in-frame clones, though not all of them. The sample has about 9,700 clones, around 82% seen once. The material sequenced was CD8+ T cells sorted from blood. The source of this sequence is a woman aged 50 to 60 in good health. The genes are TRBV5-1 and TRBJ2-7; D perhaps matches TRBD2 (6 bases). The CDR3 loop reads CASSLKLEGTYEQYF. CDR3 sequence (DNA): TGCGCCAGCAGCCTCAAACTGGAGGGAACTTACGAGCAGTACTTC. Complete variable domain (other parts from reference TRBV5-1 and TRBJ2-7): KAGVTQTPRYLIKTRGQQVTLSCSPISGHRSVSWYQQTPGQGLQFLFEYFSETQRNKGNFPGRFSGRQFSNSRSEMNVSTLELGDSALYLCASSLKLEGTYEQYFGPGTRLTVT.